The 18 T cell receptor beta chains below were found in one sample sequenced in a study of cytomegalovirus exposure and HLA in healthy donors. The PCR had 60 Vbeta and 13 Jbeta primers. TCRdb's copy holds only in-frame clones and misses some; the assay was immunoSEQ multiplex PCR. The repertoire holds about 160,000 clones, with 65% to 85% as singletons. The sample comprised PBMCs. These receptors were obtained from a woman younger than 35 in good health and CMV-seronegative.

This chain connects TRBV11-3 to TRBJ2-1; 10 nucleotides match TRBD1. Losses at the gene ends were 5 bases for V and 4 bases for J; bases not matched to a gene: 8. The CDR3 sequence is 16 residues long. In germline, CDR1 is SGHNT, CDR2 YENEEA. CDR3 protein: CASSRQGANRYNEQFF. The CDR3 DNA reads TGTGCCAGCAGCCGACAGGGGGCGAACCGATACAATGAGCAGTTCTTC.

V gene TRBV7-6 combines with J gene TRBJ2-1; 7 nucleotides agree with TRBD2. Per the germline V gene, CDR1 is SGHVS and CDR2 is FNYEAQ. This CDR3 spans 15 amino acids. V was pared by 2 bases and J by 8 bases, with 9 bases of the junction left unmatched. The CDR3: CASSLYTSARDEQFF. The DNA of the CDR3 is TGTGCCAGCAGCTTATACACTAGCGCACGGGATGAGCAGTTCTTC.

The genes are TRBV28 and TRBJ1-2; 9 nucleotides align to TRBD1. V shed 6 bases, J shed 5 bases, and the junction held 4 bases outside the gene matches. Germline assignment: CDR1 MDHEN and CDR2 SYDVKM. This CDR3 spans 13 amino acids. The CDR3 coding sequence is TGTGCCAGCAGACCGGGACAGGGTTATGGCTACACCTTC. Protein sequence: CASRPGQGYGYTF.

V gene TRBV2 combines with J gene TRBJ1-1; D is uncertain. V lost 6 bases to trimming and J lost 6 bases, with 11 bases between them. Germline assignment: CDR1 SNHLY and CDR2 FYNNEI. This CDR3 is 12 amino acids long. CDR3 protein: CASRKDNPEAFF. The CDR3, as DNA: TGTGCCAGCAGGAAAGACAACCCTGAAGCTTTCTTT.

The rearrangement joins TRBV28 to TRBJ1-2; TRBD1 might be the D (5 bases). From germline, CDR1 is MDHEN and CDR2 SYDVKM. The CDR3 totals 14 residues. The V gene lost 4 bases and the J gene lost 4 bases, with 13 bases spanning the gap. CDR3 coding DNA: TGTGCCAGCAGTTCTCTTCGGGGGGGCTATGGCTACACCTTC. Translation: CASSSLRGGYGYTF.

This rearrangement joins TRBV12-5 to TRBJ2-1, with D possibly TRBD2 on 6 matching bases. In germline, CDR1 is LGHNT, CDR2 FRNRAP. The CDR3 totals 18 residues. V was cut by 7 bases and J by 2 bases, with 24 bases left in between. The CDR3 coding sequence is TGTGCTAGTGCCCTAGGGCGGCCCGGGACTTACCCCTACAATGAGCAGTTCTTC. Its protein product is CASALGRPGTYPYNEQFF.

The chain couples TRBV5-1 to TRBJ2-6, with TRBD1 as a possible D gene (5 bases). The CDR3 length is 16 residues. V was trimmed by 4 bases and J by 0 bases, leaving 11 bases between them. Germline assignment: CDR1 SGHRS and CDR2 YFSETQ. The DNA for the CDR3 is TGCGCCAGCAGCCAGGGCTCTCTCTCTGGGGCCAACGTCCTGACTTTC. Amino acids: CASSQGSLSGANVLTF.

CDR3 sequence: CASSLTGTGNSYEQYF. The DNA for the CDR3 is TGTGCCAGCAGTTTGACCGGGACAGGTAACTCCTACGAGCAGTACTTC. The chain has TRBV27 and TRBJ2-7; 8 positions match TRBD1. V was pared by 3 bases and J by 0 bases, with 7 bases of the junction left unmatched. The CDR3 is made up of 16 amino acids. The germline gives CDR1 MNHEY, CDR2 SMNVEV (reference sequence).

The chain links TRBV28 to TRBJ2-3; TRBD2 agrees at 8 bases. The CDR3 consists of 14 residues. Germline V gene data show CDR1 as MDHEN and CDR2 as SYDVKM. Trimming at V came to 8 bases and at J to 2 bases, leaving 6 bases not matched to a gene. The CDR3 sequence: CASYGGAITDTQYF. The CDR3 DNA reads TGTGCCAGCTACGGGGGGGCGATCACAGATACGCAGTATTTT.

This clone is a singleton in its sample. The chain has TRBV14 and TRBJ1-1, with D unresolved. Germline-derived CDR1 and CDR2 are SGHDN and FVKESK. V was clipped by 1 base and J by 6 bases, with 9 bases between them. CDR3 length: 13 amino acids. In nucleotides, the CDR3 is TGTGCCAGCAGCCAAGTCCCGGGAGCTGAAGCTTTCTTT. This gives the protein CASSQVPGAEAFF.

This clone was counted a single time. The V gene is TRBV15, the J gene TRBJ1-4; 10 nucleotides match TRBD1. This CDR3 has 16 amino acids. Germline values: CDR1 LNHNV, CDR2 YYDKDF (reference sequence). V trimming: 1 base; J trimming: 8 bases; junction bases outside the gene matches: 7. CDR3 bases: TGTGCCACCAGCAGAGGGGCGGGACAGGGGACAGAAAAACTGTTTTTT. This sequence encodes CATSRGAGQGTEKLFF.

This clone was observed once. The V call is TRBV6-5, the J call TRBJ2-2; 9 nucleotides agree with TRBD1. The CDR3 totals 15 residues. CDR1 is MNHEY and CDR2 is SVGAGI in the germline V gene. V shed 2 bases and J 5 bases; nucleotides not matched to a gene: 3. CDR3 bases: TGTGCCAGCAGTTACCGACAGGGGGAAACCGGGGAGCTGTTTTTT. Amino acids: CASSYRQGETGELFF.

As DNA, the CDR3 is TGCGCCAGCAGCCAAACGCGGGAAGTGAGTAATGAGCAGTTCTTC. Amino acid sequence: CASSQTREVSNEQFF. The V gene is TRBV4-3, the J gene TRBJ2-1; possibly TRBD2 for D (6 bases). The CDR3 is 15 amino acids. The V gene's germline CDR1 is LGHNA and CDR2 YSLEER. With 2 bases removed from V and 7 bases from J, the gap between germline ends came to 15 bases.

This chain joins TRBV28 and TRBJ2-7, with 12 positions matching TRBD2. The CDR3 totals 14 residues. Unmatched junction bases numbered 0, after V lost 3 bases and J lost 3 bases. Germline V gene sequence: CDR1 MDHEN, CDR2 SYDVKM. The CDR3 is CASSLGLAGYEQYF. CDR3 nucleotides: TGTGCCAGCAGTTTGGGACTAGCGGGCTACGAGCAGTACTTC. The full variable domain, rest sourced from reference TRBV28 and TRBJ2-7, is DVKVTQSSRYLVKRTGEKVFLECVQDMDHENMFWYRQDPGLGLRLIYFSYDVKMKEKGDIPEGYSVSREKKERFSLILESASTNQTSMYLCASSLGLAGYEQYFGPGTRLTVT.

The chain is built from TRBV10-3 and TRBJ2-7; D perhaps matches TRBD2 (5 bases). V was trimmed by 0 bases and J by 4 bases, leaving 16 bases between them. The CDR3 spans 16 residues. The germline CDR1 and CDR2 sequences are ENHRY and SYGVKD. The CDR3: CAISESERRESYEQYF. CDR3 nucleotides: TGTGCCATCAGTGAGTCGGAGCGGCGAGAGAGTTACGAGCAGTACTTC.

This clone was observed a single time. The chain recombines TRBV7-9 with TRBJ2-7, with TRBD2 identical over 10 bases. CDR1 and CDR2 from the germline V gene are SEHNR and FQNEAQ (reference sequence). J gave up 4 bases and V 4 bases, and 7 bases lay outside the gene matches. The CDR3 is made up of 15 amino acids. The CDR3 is CASSSPSGREYEQYF. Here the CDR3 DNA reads TGTGCCAGCAGCTCCCCTAGCGGGAGAGAATACGAGCAGTACTTC.

The CDR3 nucleotides read TGTGCCAGCAGTTACTCGCAGGGAGGAGAGACCCAGTACTTC. Protein: CASSYSQGGETQYF. V gene TRBV6-5 combines with J gene TRBJ2-5; TRBD2 might be the D (6 bases). The CDR3 covers 14 residues. The germline V and J ends were trimmed by 0 bases and 4 bases, with 9 bases remaining between them. Per germline, CDR1 MNHEY and CDR2 SVGAGI.

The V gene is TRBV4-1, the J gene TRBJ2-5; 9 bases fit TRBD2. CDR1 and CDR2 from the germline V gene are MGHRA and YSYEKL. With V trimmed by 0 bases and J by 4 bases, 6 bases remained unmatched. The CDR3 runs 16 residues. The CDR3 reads CASSQDWREGRETQYF. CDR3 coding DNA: TGCGCCAGCAGCCAAGATTGGCGGGAGGGCCGAGAGACCCAGTACTTC.